Listed here are 6 T cell receptor beta chains from one sample, sequenced in a study of post-analysis software for immune sequencing data. Study outcomes and limitations: TRBV5-6, TRBV5-1 and TRBV20-1 were among roughly five TRBV segments more frequent in patients than controls.

The antigens these receptors bind are not known. Researchers reported that TCR beta cDNA libraries carried unique molecular identifiers. TCRdb re-called the PCR reads through MiXCR, storing one row per CDR3 protein. The data hold hundreds of thousands of distinct CDR3 sequences, with roughly 27% observed a single time. The sample comprised blood. The receptor source for this set is a girl aged 10-17 years with multiple sclerosis.

The sample holds a few counts of this clonotype. This chain joins TRBV7-2 and TRBJ2-3, with no clear D. Germline CDR1 reads SGHTA; CDR2 reads FQGNSA. The V end was cut by 2 bases, the J end by 2 bases, with 14 bases between. The CDR3 sequence is 16 residues long. The CDR3 loop reads CASSLRPGVLTDTQYF. Written as DNA, the CDR3 is TGTGCCAGCAGCTTAAGACCGGGCGTTCTCACAGATACGCAGTATTTT.

This clonotype appeared a few times. The chain joins TRBV28 to TRBJ1-1; D is unresolved. Germline V gene lookup returns CDR1 MDHEN and CDR2 SYDVKM. The CDR3 loop spans 14 amino acids. V shed 7 bases and J shed 6 bases, with 18 bases lying between them. The CDR3, as DNA: TGTGCCAGCACCTCACACCCGAACGTCGCTGAAGCTTTCTTT. Residues: CASTSHPNVAEAFF.

The chain links TRBV12-3 or TRBV12-4 to TRBJ2-2; TRBD1 might be the D (5 bases). V shed 4 bases and J shed 3 bases, with 9 bases lying between them. The CDR3 has 14 residues. DNA for the CDR3: TGTGCCAGCAGTTCACAGGAAGACACCGGGGAGCTGTTTTTT. This gives the protein CASSSQEDTGELFF.

This clonotype appeared many times. The CDR3 coding sequence is TGCAGCGTTGAAGAGGGACAGGGAATCCATGGCTACACCTTC. Protein: CSVEEGQGIHGYTF. V is TRBV29-1 and J is TRBJ1-2, with TRBD1 matching 9 bases. Germline values: CDR1 SQVTM, CDR2 ANQGSEA. The V segment lost 0 bases and the J segment 6 bases; nucleotides outside the gene matches: 5. This CDR3 region has 14 residues.

This clonotype has a handful of counts. The CDR3 sequence is CASSQDVRGRHGYTF. In DNA, the CDR3 is TGTGCCAGCAGCCAAGATGTGCGGGGACGCCATGGCTACACCTTC. The genes are TRBV14 and TRBJ1-2, with D perhaps TRBD1 (5 bases). This CDR3 region has 15 residues. Trimming stripped 0 bases from V and 6 bases from J, with 14 bases between. The germline gives CDR1 SGHDN, CDR2 FVKESK.

With respect to this clonotype: Germline and junction disagree at one end, which may indicate a read error. This CDR3 is CASSQRSGYYNGQFF. CDR3 DNA: TGTGCCAGCAGCCAAAGGTCAGGATACTACAATGGGCAGTTCTTC. The rearrangement links TRBV7-2 to TRBJ2-1; unclear D gene. The CDR3 length is 15 residues. Looked up from germline, CDR1 is SGHTA and CDR2 is FQGNSA.